These 21 T cell receptor beta chains came from one sample sequenced in a study of CD8 T cells in Susac syndrome. After extraction with the RNeasy kit, about 0.45 to 1 ug of the RNA was reverse transcribed using random hexamers. One entry per CDR3 protein, called by TCRdb with MiXCR from the immunoSEQ multiplex PCR reads. This table has under 70,000 distinct CDR3 sequences, just under 95% appearing once. The sample comprised CD8+ T cells from PBMCs. The source of these receptors is a human donor with Susac syndrome.

The J gene is TRBJ2-6, the V gene TRBV7-9; D is perhaps TRBD1 or TRBD2 (5 bases each). Trimming took off 1 base at V and 2 bases at J, with 6 bases between the two ends. CDR3 size: 15 residues. Per germline, CDR1 SEHNR and CDR2 FQNEAQ (reference sequence). The CDR3 region is CASSLGGTGANVLTF. In DNA, the CDR3 is TGTGCCAGCAGCTTAGGGGGGACTGGGGCCAACGTCCTGACTTTC.

This rearrangement joins TRBV2 to TRBJ2-7; no firm D call. The V and J ends lost 7 bases and 1 base respectively, with 8 bases between them. Looked up from germline, CDR1 is SNHLY and CDR2 is FYNNEI. The CDR3 loop spans 12 amino acids. The DNA for the CDR3 is TGTGCCAGCAAAAGGGCTTCCTACGAGCAGTACTTC. This gives the protein CASKRASYEQYF.

The CDR3 sequence is CASSSTHHRVNYGYTF. DNA for the CDR3: TGTGCCAGCAGTTCCACTCACCACAGGGTTAACTATGGCTACACCTTC. V gene TRBV12-3 or TRBV12-4 combines with J gene TRBJ1-2; weak D call: TRBD1 (6 bases). Trimming pared 4 bases from V and 1 base from J, leaving 16 bases between. The CDR3 has 16 amino acids.

The chain carries TRBV29-1 and TRBJ2-7, with 8 bases fitting TRBD1. Germline CDR1 is SQVTM and CDR2 is ANQGSEA. This CDR3 is 13 amino acids long. The V gene end was trimmed by 8 bases and the J gene end by 2 bases; junction bases not matched to a gene: 8. CDR3 DNA: TGCAGCACCCGGACAGGGCCGCCCTACGAGCAGTACTTC. It yields the protein CSTRTGPPYEQYF.

The V gene is TRBV20-1, the J gene TRBJ1-4; D possibly corresponds to TRBD1 (6 bases). V gave up 5 bases and J gave up 6 bases, with 7 bases separating them. The CDR3 is made up of 11 amino acids. Germline lookup yields CDR1 DFQATT and CDR2 SNEGSKA (reference sequence). CDR3 nucleotide sequence: TGCAGTGCTCCAGGGGATGAAAAACTGTTTTTT. This translates into CSAPGDEKLFF.

The chain carries TRBV15 and TRBJ1-2; D is possibly TRBD1 (5 bases). V lost 1 base and J lost 5, with 11 bases in between. Germline CDR1 LNHNV, CDR2 YYDKDF (reference sequence). There are 14 residues in the CDR3. The CDR3 nucleotides are TGTGCCACCAGCAGAGGGGGAGGGACGTATGGCTACACCTTC. Amino acid sequence: CATSRGGGTYGYTF.

The V and J genes are TRBV27 and TRBJ2-1; 7 bases align to TRBD1. Germline CDR1 and CDR2: MNHEY and SMNVEV (reference sequence). Losses at the gene ends were 5 bases for V and 4 bases for J; bases not matched to a gene: 5. This CDR3 has 14 residues. The CDR3 here is CASSVQGRYNEQFF. As DNA, the CDR3 is TGTGCCAGCAGTGTACAGGGGCGATACAATGAGCAGTTCTTC.

This chain uses TRBV3-1 with TRBJ2-3; no definite D call. CDR1 and CDR2 (germline): LGHDT, YNNKEL (reference sequence). This CDR3 has 14 amino acids. Deletions cut 0 bases from V and 1 base from J, with 5 bases between. CDR3: CASSQEVGTDTQYF. CDR3 sequence (DNA): TGTGCCAGCAGCCAAGAGGTGGGCACAGATACGCAGTATTTT.

The rearrangement uses TRBV4-3 and TRBJ2-1; tentatively, D is TRBD1 (6 bases). V was shortened by 3 bases and J by 9 bases, with 24 bases between the two germline ends. The CDR3 contains 17 residues. Germline V CDR1 and CDR2: LGHNA, YSLEER. In DNA form, the CDR3 reads TGCGCCAGCAGCCAGGAACAGGGCCTCCTCGGGTCGGGTGAGCAGTTCTTC. Encoded protein: CASSQEQGLLGSGEQFF.

This clonotype was seen only once. The chain links TRBV29-1 to TRBJ2-3, with a possible D match to TRBD1 (5 bases). This CDR3 has 12 residues. Trimming pared 6 bases from V and 4 bases from J, leaving 11 bases between. Germline V lookup: CDR1 SQVTM, CDR2 ANQGSEA. The CDR3: CSVTSGSDTQYF. The CDR3 bases are TGCAGCGTGACTTCAGGGTCAGATACGCAGTATTTT.

The chain uses TRBV28 and TRBJ2-2; 10 bases agree with TRBD1. The V gene's germline CDR1 is MDHEN and CDR2 SYDVKM. The CDR3 covers 15 residues. V gave up 8 bases and J gave up 4 bases; unmatched junction bases: 7. The CDR3 region has the DNA TGTGCCAGCGGAGGGACAGGGGTGGTCACCGGGGAGCTGTTTTTT. As protein: CASGGTGVVTGELFF.

The chain links TRBV12-3 or TRBV12-4 to TRBJ2-5; D is unclear. This CDR3 has 14 residues. Trimming shortened V by 5 bases and J by 1 base, and 11 bases separated the two germline ends. Here the CDR3 DNA reads TGTGCCAGCAGTCCTATACAGATCCAAGAGACCCAGTACTTC. Translated: CASSPIQIQETQYF.

The chain employs TRBV29-1 and TRBJ2-7, with D possibly being TRBD1 (6 bases). The germline V gene encodes CDR1 SQVTM and CDR2 ANQGSEA. V lost 6 bases, J lost 3 bases, and 12 bases lay in between. There are 12 residues in the CDR3. The chain's CDR3 is CSVSTGSYEQYF. Written as DNA, the CDR3 is TGCAGCGTGTCAACAGGGAGCTACGAGCAGTACTTC.

The chain joins TRBV29-1 to TRBJ2-7, with D possibly being TRBD2 (7 bases). Trimming removed 0 bases from V and 4 bases from J, with 13 bases in between. In germline, CDR1 is SQVTM, CDR2 ANQGSEA. The CDR3 covers 14 residues. This CDR3 is CSVEDQRGGYEQYF. The CDR3 DNA follows: TGCAGCGTTGAAGATCAGAGGGGGGGGTACGAGCAGTACTTC.

The chain links TRBV12-5 to TRBJ2-7; D is perhaps TRBD2 (6 bases). Germline V gene lookup returns CDR1 LGHNT and CDR2 FRNRAP. V lost 5 bases to trimming and J lost 2 bases, with 13 bases between them. The CDR3 is 14 amino acids. The CDR3, as DNA: TGTGCTAGTGGTGGTGGGGGGAAAACCTACGAGCAGTACTTC. Protein product: CASGGGGKTYEQYF.

This clonotype showed up just a few times. The chain uses TRBV6-5 and TRBJ1-1; D unclear. Germline V gene lookup returns CDR1 MNHEY and CDR2 SVGAGI. The CDR3 is made up of 15 amino acids. Trimming stripped 3 bases from V and 0 bases from J, with 11 bases between. The CDR3 spells CASSYSKALNTEAFF. CDR3 coding DNA: TGTGCCAGCAGTTATTCCAAGGCCCTGAACACTGAAGCTTTCTTT.

The J gene is TRBJ2-7, the V gene TRBV7-9; D is ambiguous. Germline assignment: CDR1 SEHNR and CDR2 FQNEAQ (reference sequence). V was trimmed by 11 bases and J by 4 bases, leaving 12 bases between them. The CDR3 spans 11 residues. CDR3 DNA sequence: TGTGCCTGCCAAGACGGGTACGAGCAGTACTTC. Protein sequence: CACQDGYEQYF.

The gene calls are TRBV30 and TRBJ2-6; no firm D call. Per germline, CDR1 GTSNPN and CDR2 SVGIG (reference sequence). The CDR3 sequence is 16 residues long. V lost 4 bases to trimming and J lost 0 bases, with 13 bases between them. CDR3 nucleotides: TGTGCCTGGACCCTAGGCGGTTTCTCTGGGGCCAACGTCCTGACTTTC. It translates to CAWTLGGFSGANVLTF.

This rearrangement joins TRBV29-1 to TRBJ1-2; a weak D match, TRBD1 (5 bases). Trimming took off 3 bases at V and 8 bases at J, with 16 bases between the two ends. This CDR3 has 13 amino acids. The germline gives CDR1 SQVTM, CDR2 ANQGSEA. CDR3: CSVEGEQRLGYTF. The CDR3 DNA is TGCAGCGTTGAGGGGGAACAGAGATTAGGCTACACCTTC.

The V gene is TRBV12-3 or TRBV12-4, the J gene TRBJ2-2; perhaps D is TRBD1 or TRBD2 (5 bases each). The CDR3 runs 15 residues. V dropped 5 bases and J dropped 0 bases, with 10 bases sitting between them. CDR3 sequence reads: CASSRDGANTGELFF. The CDR3 bases are TGTGCCAGCAGTCGGGACGGCGCGAACACCGGGGAGCTGTTTTTT.

DNA of the CDR3: TGTGCCAGCAGCTACGGGAGCCGGGATGGCTACACCTTC. This sequence encodes CASSYGSRDGYTF. The chain employs TRBV6-2 or TRBV6-3 and TRBJ1-2; D uncertain. V lost 6 bases and J 6 bases, leaving 14 bases between the germline ends. Germline values: CDR1 MNHEY, CDR2 SVGEGT. The CDR3 is 13 amino acids.